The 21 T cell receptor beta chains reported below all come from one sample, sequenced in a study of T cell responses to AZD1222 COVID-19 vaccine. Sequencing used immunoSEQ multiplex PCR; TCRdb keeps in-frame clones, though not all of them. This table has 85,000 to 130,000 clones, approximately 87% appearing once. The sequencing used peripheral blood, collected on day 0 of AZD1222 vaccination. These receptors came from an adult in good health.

CDR3 DNA sequence: TGTGCCAGCAGTTACAGGGTTGTGACTGAAGCTTTCTTT. This translates into CASSYRVVTEAFF. V is TRBV6-2 or TRBV6-3 and J is TRBJ1-1; no clear D. The CDR3 totals 13 residues. The germline gives CDR1 MNHEY, CDR2 SVGEGT. Trimming took 2 bases from V and 5 from J, leaving 9 bases between them.

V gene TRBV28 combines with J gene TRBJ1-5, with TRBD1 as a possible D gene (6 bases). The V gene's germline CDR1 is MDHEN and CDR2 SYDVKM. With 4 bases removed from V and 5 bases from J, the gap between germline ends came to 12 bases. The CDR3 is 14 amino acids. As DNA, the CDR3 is TGTGCCAGCAGTTACTCGGACAGCTATCAGCCCCAGCATTTT. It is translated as CASSYSDSYQPQHF. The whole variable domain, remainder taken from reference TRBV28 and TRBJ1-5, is DVKVTQSSRYLVKRTGEKVFLECVQDMDHENMFWYRQDPGLGLRLIYFSYDVKMKEKGDIPEGYSVSREKKERFSLILESASTNQTSMYLCASSYSDSYQPQHFGDGTRLSIL.

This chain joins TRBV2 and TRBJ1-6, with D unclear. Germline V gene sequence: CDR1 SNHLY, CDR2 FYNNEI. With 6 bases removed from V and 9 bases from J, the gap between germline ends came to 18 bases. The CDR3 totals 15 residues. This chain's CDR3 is CASSEILGPLSPLHF. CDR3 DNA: TGTGCCAGCAGCGAAATCCTAGGGCCCCTTTCACCCCTCCACTTT.

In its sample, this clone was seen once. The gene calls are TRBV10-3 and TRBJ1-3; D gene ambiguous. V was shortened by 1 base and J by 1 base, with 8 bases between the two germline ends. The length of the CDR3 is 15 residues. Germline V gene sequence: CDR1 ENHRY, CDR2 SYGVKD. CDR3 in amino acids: CAISEWEVSGNTIYF. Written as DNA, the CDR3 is TGTGCCATCAGTGAGTGGGAGGTTTCTGGAAACACCATATATTTT.

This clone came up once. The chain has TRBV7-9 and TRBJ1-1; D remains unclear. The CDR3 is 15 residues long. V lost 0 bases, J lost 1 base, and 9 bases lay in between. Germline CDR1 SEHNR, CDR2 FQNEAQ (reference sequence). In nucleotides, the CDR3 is TGTGCCAGCAGCTTAGCAATGTGGGGGAACACTGAAGCTTTCTTT. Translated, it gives CASSLAMWGNTEAFF.

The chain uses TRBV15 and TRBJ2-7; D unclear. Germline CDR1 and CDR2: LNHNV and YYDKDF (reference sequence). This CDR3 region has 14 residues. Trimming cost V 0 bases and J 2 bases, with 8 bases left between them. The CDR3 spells CATSRDSATYEQYF. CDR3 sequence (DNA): TGTGCCACCAGCAGAGATAGTGCTACCTACGAGCAGTACTTC.

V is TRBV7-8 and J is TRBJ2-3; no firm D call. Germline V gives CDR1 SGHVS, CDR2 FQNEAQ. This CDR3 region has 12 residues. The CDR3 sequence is CVTSIYTDTQYF. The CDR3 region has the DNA TGTGTCACAAGTATTTACACAGATACGCAGTATTTT.

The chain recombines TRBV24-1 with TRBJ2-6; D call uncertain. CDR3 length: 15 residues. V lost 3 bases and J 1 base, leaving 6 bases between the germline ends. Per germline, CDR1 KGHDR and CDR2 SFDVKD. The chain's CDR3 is CATSDRASGANVLTF. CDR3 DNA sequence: TGTGCCACCAGTGATCGAGCATCTGGGGCCAACGTCCTGACTTTC.

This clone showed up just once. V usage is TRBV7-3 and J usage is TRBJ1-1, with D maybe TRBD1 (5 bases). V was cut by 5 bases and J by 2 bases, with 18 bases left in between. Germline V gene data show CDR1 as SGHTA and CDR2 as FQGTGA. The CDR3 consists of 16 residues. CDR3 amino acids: CASSPRGGGINTEAFF. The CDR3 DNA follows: TGTGCCAGCAGCCCAAGGGGCGGCGGGATTAACACTGAAGCTTTCTTT.

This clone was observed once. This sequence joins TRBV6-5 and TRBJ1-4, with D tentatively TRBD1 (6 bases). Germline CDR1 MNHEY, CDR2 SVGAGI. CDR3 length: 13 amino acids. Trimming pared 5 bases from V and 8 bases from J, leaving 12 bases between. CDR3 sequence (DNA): TGTGCCAGCAGTATGAGGGGGGAAGAAAAACTGTTTTTT. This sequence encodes CASSMRGEEKLFF.

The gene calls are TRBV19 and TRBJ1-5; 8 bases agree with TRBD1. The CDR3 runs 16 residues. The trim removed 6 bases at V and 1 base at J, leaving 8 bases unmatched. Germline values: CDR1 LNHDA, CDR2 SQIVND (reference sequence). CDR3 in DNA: TGTGCCAGTAGCCCTATGCCAGGGGGCAGCAATCAGCCCCAGCATTTT. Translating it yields CASSPMPGGSNQPQHF.

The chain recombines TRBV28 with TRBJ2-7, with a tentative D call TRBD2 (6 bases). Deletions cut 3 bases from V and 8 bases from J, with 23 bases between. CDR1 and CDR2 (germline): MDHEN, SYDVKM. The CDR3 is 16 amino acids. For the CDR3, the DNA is TGTGCCAGCAGTTTGTCCGGGACTCCCGTAGTACACAAGCAGTACTTC. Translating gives CASSLSGTPVVHKQYF.

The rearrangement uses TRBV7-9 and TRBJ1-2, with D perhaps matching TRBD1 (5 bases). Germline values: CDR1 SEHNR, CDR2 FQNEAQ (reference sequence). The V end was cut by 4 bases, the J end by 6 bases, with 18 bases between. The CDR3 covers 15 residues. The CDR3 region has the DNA TGTGCCAGCAGCTCCCGGGACCCCCAAAAGGATGGCTACACCTTC. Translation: CASSSRDPQKDGYTF.

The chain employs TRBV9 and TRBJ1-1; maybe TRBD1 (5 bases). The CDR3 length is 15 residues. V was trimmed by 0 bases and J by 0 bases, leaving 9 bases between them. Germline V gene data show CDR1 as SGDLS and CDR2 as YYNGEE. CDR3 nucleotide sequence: TGTGCCAGCAGCGTAGCGGCAGGGCTGAACACTGAAGCTTTCTTT. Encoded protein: CASSVAAGLNTEAFF.

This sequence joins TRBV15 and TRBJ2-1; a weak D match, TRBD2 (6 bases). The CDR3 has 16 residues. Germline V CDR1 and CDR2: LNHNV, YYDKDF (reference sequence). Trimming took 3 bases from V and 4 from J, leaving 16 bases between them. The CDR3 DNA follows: TGTGCCACCAGCAGGGGAGGAGGCGCCCTTTACAATGAGCAGTTCTTC. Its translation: CATSRGGGALYNEQFF. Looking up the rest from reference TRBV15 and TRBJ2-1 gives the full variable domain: DAMVIQNPRYQVTQFGKPVTLSCSQTLNHNVMYWYQQKSSQAPKLLFHYYDKDFNNEADTPDNFQSRRPNTSFCFLDIRSPGLGDTAMYLCATSRGGGALYNEQFFGPGTRLTVL.

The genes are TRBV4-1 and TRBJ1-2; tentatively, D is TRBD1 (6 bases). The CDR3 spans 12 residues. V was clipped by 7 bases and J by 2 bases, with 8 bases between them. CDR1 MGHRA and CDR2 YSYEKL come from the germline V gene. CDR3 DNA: TGCGCCAGCAAAAGGGGGAACTATGGCTACACCTTC. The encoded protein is CASKRGNYGYTF.

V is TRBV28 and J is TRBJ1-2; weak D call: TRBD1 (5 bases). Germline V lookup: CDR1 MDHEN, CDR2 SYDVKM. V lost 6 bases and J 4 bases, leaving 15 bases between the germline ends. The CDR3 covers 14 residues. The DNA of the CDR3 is TGTGCCAGCAGCTCAGGGCAGGGTGGCTATGGCTACACCTTC. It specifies CASSSGQGGYGYTF.

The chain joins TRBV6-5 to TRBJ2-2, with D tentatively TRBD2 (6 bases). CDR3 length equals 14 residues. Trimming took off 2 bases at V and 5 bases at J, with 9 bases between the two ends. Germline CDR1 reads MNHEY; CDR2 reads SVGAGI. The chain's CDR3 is CASSYLAGTGELFF. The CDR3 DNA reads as TGTGCCAGCAGTTACCTGGCGGGGACCGGGGAGCTGTTTTTT.

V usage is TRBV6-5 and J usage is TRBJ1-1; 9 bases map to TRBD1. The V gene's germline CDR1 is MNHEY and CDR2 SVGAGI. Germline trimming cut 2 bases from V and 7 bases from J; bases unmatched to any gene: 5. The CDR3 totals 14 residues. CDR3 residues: CASSYRTGAGEAFF. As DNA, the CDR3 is TGTGCCAGCAGTTACCGGACAGGGGCAGGTGAAGCTTTCTTT.

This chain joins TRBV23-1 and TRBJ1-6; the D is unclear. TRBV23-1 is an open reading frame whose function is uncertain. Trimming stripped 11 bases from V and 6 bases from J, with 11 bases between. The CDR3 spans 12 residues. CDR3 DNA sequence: TGCGCCGGTGGTCGCGGTAATTCACCCCTCCACTTT. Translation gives CAGGRGNSPLHF.

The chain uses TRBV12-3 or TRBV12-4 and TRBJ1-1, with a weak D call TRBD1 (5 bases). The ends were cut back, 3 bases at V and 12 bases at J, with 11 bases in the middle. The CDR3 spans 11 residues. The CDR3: CASSLSGIPFF. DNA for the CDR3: TGTGCCAGCAGTTTGTCAGGGATACCTTTCTTT.